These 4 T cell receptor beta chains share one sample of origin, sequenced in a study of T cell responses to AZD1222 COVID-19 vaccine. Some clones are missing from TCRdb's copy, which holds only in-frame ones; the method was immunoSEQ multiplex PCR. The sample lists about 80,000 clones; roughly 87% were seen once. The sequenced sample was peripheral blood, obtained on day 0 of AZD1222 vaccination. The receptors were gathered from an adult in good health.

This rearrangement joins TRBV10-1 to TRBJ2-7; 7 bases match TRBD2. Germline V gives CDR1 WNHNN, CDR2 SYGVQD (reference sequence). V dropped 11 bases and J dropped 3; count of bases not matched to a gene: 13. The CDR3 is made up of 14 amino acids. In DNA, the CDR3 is TGCGCCTTACCGACTAGCCTGGAGGTCTACGAGCAGTACTTC. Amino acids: CALPTSLEVYEQYF.

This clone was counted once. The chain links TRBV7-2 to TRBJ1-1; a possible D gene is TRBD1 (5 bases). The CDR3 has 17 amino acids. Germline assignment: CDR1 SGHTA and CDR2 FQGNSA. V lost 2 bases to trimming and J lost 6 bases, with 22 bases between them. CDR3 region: CASSLKYGVGGVPEAFF. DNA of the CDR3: TGTGCCAGCAGCTTAAAGTACGGAGTGGGGGGGGTACCTGAAGCTTTCTTT.

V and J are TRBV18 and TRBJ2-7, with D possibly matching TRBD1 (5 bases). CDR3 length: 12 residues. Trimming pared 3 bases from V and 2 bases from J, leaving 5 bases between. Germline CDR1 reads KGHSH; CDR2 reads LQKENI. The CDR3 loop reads CASSPDTYEQYF. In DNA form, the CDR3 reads TGTGCCAGCTCACCGGACACCTACGAGCAGTACTTC.

The CDR3 region has the DNA TGTGCCACAAAGACAGGCAGTCAGCCCCAGCATTTT. This translates into CATKTGSQPQHF. The chain has TRBV19 and TRBJ1-5, with TRBD1 as a possible D gene (6 bases). This CDR3 has 12 amino acids. Germline CDR1 is LNHDA and CDR2 is SQIVND (reference sequence). Trimming stripped 10 bases from V and 6 bases from J, with 13 bases between.